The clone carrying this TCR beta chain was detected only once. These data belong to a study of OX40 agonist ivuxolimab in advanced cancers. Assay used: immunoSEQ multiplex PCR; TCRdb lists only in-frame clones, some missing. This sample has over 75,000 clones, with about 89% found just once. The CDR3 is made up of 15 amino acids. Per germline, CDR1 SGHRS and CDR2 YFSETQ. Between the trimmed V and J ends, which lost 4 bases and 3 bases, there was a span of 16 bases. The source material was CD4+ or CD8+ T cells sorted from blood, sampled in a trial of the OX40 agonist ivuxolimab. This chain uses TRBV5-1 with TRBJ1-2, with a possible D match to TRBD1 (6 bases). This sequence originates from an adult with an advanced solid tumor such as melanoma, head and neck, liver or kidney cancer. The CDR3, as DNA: TGCGCCAGCAGCAGGGGGACCCAGTTGGACTATGGCTACACCTTC. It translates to CASSRGTQLDYGYTF.